This T cell receptor beta chain emerged from a study of T cell responses to AZD1222 COVID-19 vaccine. The germline V gene has CDR1 SEHNR and CDR2 FQNEAQ (reference sequence). With 1 base removed from V and 4 bases from J, the gap between germline ends came to 7 bases. CDR3 length equals 13 residues. The assay was immunoSEQ multiplex PCR, and TCRdb's table has in-frame clones only and misses some. This sample yields 180,000 or so clones, of which approximately 93% are seen a single time; approximately 1.6% belongs to the top ten. The sequences come from peripheral blood, collected 28 days after the second AZD1222 dose. This sequence was found in an adult who received the AZD1222 COVID-19 vaccine. The chain recombines TRBV7-9 with TRBJ1-2; D gene ambiguous. Here the CDR3 DNA reads TGTGCCAGCAGCTTAGTGGCCTTCTATGGCTACACCTTC. It specifies CASSLVAFYGYTF.